Presented here are 21 T cell receptor beta chains from one specimen sequenced in a study of CD8 T cells in ankylosing spondylitis. One entry per CDR3 protein results from TCRdb running MiXCR on the 5' RACE reads. The sample yields fewer than 450,000 distinct CDR3 sequences, roughly 15% seen once. Broader study findings: The study identified a TCR beta motif of under 10 highly homologous variants that appeared characteristic of ankylosing spondylitis blood.

Which antigens these TCRs recognize remains unknown. The sequenced sample consisted of blood, either unsorted or a sorted T cell fraction (not recorded which). These receptors all come from a male donor with ankylosing spondylitis.

This clonotype has only a few counts. This chain joins TRBV7-8 and TRBJ1-2; 8 positions agree with TRBD1. The CDR3 consists of 15 residues. V dropped 1 base and J dropped 4; count of bases not matched to a gene: 5. CDR1 and CDR2 (germline): SGHVS, FQNEAQ. CDR3 in DNA: TGTGCCAGCAGCTTAGGGGGACAGGAGCTCTATGGCTACACCTTC. This sequence encodes CASSLGGQELYGYTF.

This clonotype was observed a handful of times. V usage is TRBV20-1 and J usage is TRBJ1-2; TRBD1 agrees at 8 bases. The V gene end was trimmed by 7 bases and the J gene end by 2 bases; junction bases not matched to a gene: 15. The germline gives CDR1 DFQATT, CDR2 SNEGSKA (reference sequence). There are 16 residues in the CDR3. As DNA, the CDR3 is TGCAGTGGTCGGGGTCAGGGGGCCTCAGGGAACTATGGCTACACCTTC. Amino acids: CSGRGQGASGNYGYTF.

This clonotype was counted only a few times. The V gene is TRBV7-9, the J gene TRBJ2-5, with 7 nucleotides matching TRBD2. This CDR3 region has 17 residues. Unmatched junction bases numbered 9, after V lost 0 bases and J lost 2 bases. CDR1 SEHNR and CDR2 FQNEAQ come from the germline V gene (reference sequence). The CDR3 DNA reads as TGTGCCAGCAGCTTAGCGCTGATCAGGGAGGGACAAGAGACCCAGTACTTC. Amino acids: CASSLALIREGQETQYF.

The chain is built from TRBV9 and TRBJ2-1, with D possibly being TRBD2 (5 bases). The CDR3 spans 16 residues. Germline V lookup: CDR1 SGDLS, CDR2 YYNGEE. V was shortened by 4 bases and J by 0 bases, with 14 bases between the two germline ends. DNA of the CDR3: TGTGCCAGCAGCTCGAGAGCGGAATTCTCCTACAATGAGCAGTTCTTC. It codes for CASSSRAEFSYNEQFF.

The V call is TRBV9, the J call TRBJ1-1, with D hard to call. The CDR3 is 14 residues long. V lost 4 bases, J lost 5 bases, and 15 bases lay in between. Germline loops: CDR1 SGDLS, CDR2 YYNGEE. The CDR3 nucleotides are TGTGCCAGCAGCCCTCGATTGAGGGATACTGAAGCTTTCTTT. Amino acids: CASSPRLRDTEAFF.

This clonotype occurred a few times. This chain joins TRBV5-5 and TRBJ1-2; D not resolved. The germline gives CDR1 SGHKS, CDR2 YYEKEE (reference sequence). V gave up 1 base and J gave up 4 bases, with 14 bases separating them. This CDR3 region has 15 residues. The chain's CDR3 is CASSLTLLQTYGYTF. As DNA, the CDR3 is TGTGCCAGCAGCTTGACACTTCTACAGACCTATGGCTACACCTTC.

The chain has TRBV28 and TRBJ2-4; no reliable D call. CDR3 length: 18 amino acids. In germline, CDR1 is MDHEN, CDR2 SYDVKM. V gave up 5 bases and J gave up 0 bases, with 20 bases separating them. The CDR3 reads CASSIYDGVDLAKNIQYF. The CDR3 DNA reads TGTGCCAGCAGTATTTACGACGGAGTAGATCTAGCCAAAAACATTCAGTACTTC. Full variable domain (outside the CDR3, taken from reference TRBV28 and TRBJ2-4): DVKVTQSSRYLVKRTGEKVFLECVQDMDHENMFWYRQDPGLGLRLIYFSYDVKMKEKGDIPEGYSVSREKKERFSLILESASTNQTSMYLCASSIYDGVDLAKNIQYFGAGTRLSVL.

This clonotype turned up a few times. CDR3 nucleotides: TGCAGTGCCAGACCTTGGACAGTTCGCCGGGGCAATCAGCCCCAGCATTTT. Translating it yields CSARPWTVRRGNQPQHF. The chain joins TRBV20-1 to TRBJ1-5; D perhaps matches TRBD1 (6 bases). Germline-derived CDR1 and CDR2 are DFQATT and SNEGSKA (reference sequence). Trimming left V 6 bases short and J 2 bases short, with 23 bases between. This CDR3 spans 17 amino acids.

The chain joins TRBV15 to TRBJ2-5; D is perhaps TRBD2 (6 bases). V shed 1 base and J shed 5 bases, with 14 bases lying between them. There are 15 residues in the CDR3. CDR1 and CDR2 from the germline V gene are LNHNV and YYDKDF (reference sequence). The CDR3 nucleotides are TGTGCCACCAGCAGAGTCAGGAGGGTGGGGGAGACCCAGTACTTC. Translating it yields CATSRVRRVGETQYF.

This clonotype has a handful of counts. This chain connects TRBV2 to TRBJ2-1, with D possibly being TRBD1 (6 bases). This CDR3 is 13 amino acids long. Looked up from germline, CDR1 is SNHLY and CDR2 is FYNNEI. Trimming stripped 11 bases from V and 0 bases from J, with 11 bases between. DNA for the CDR3: TGTGCCGGAAACAGGGACTCCTACAATGAGCAGTTCTTC. The encoded protein is CAGNRDSYNEQFF.

The V gene is TRBV20-1, the J gene TRBJ2-7, with 10 bases fitting TRBD2. CDR3 length equals 12 residues. The V gene end was trimmed by 5 bases and the J gene end by 2 bases; junction bases not matched to a gene: 0. In germline, CDR1 is DFQATT, CDR2 SNEGSKA (reference sequence). Here the CDR3 reads CSAGLAAYEQYF. The CDR3 DNA reads as TGCAGTGCTGGACTAGCGGCCTACGAGCAGTACTTC.

This clonotype showed up just a few times. The chain couples TRBV7-8 to TRBJ2-3, with D tentatively TRBD1 (6 bases). This CDR3 is 16 amino acids long. The germline CDR1 and CDR2 sequences are SGHVS and FQNEAQ. V was shortened by 1 base and J by 1 base, with 12 bases between the two germline ends. The CDR3 DNA is TGTGCCAGCAGCTTAGGAGCAGGGGCCGGCACAGATACGCAGTATTTT. Its protein is CASSLGAGAGTDTQYF.

This clonotype was detected a few times. V is TRBV20-1 and J is TRBJ2-7; no clear D. Germline CDR1 is DFQATT and CDR2 is SNEGSKA (reference sequence). V dropped 6 bases and J dropped 2 bases, with 17 bases sitting between them. CDR3 length: 14 amino acids. The CDR3 here is CSAHQARQTYEQYF. For the CDR3, the DNA is TGCAGTGCCCACCAAGCGAGACAAACCTACGAGCAGTACTTC.

V and J are TRBV7-9 and TRBJ2-7, with TRBD2 matching over 8 bases. The CDR3 has 17 amino acids. The germline V gene has CDR1 SEHNR and CDR2 FQNEAQ (reference sequence). Trimming at V came to 5 bases and at J to 6 bases, leaving 18 bases not matched to a gene. The CDR3 DNA sequence: TGTGCCAGCAGCCCCCAGTACGGTAGCGGGATCGAAGGCGAGCAGTACTTC. Protein sequence: CASSPQYGSGIEGEQYF.

This chain uses TRBV28 with TRBJ2-1, with D unclear. CDR3 length: 12 residues. Germline V gives CDR1 MDHEN, CDR2 SYDVKM. The V and J ends lost 6 bases and 9 bases respectively, with 12 bases between them. CDR3 in amino acids: CASSTLGGEQFF. CDR3 in DNA: TGTGCCAGCAGCACCCTAGGTGGTGAGCAGTTCTTC.

The V and J genes are TRBV25-1 and TRBJ2-7; D is uncertain. V lost 6 bases and J lost 4, with 16 bases in between. From germline, CDR1 is MGHDK and CDR2 SYGVNS. The CDR3 length is 14 residues. CDR3 residues: CASSPFDEIYEQYF. In nucleotides, the CDR3 is TGTGCCAGCAGCCCTTTCGACGAGATTTACGAGCAGTACTTC.

This chain links TRBV10-3 with TRBJ1-2; 7 bases align to TRBD1. After removal of 8 bases from V and 3 bases from J, the junction contained 9 bases not matched to a gene. The CDR3 runs to 14 residues. The germline V gene has CDR1 ENHRY and CDR2 SYGVKD. The CDR3 bases are TGTGCCATCTCCCGGGCAGGGGGTGACTATGGCTACACCTTC. Its protein product is CAISRAGGDYGYTF.

This clonotype was seen a few times. The gene calls are TRBV12-3 or TRBV12-4 and TRBJ1-2; tentative D call: TRBD1 (6 bases). Trimming cost V 5 bases and J 4 bases, with 17 bases left between them. CDR3 length: 15 amino acids. CDR3 loop: CASSRDITPPYGYTF. The CDR3 DNA reads TGTGCCAGCAGTCGGGACATTACCCCGCCCTATGGCTACACCTTC.

The rearrangement links TRBV11-2 to TRBJ1-1; maybe TRBD1 (5 bases). This CDR3 has 16 amino acids. Trimming shortened V by 1 base and J by 5 bases, and 17 bases separated the two germline ends. Germline CDR1 is SGHAT and CDR2 is FQNNGV. CDR3: CASSLGGGGMGTEAFF. CDR3 nucleotide sequence: TGTGCCAGCAGCTTAGGTGGGGGAGGGATGGGGACTGAAGCTTTCTTT.

The V gene is TRBV21-1, the J gene TRBJ1-6; the D segment call TRBD1 is taken from the table without a DNA check. TRBV21-1 represents a pseudogene. This CDR3 has 18 amino acids. The CDR3 DNA sequence: TGTGCCAGCAGCAAAGCCGATAACGGACAGAAGGCGAATTCACCCCTCCACTTT. Translating it yields CASSKADNGQKANSPLHF.

Only a few counts were recorded for this clonotype. The CDR3 sequence is CASSQVRGGGGELFF. The CDR3 DNA reads TGCGCCAGCAGCCAAGTCAGGGGCGGAGGCGGGGAGCTGTTTTTT. The chain links TRBV4-3 to TRBJ2-2, with a possible D match to TRBD1 (6 bases). The CDR3 runs 15 residues. V was cut by 1 base and J by 7 bases, with 13 bases left in between. CDR1 is LGHNA, CDR2 YSLEER, per germline.